One T cell receptor beta chain is described in this entry. Data came from immunoSEQ multiplex PCR; TCRdb stores just in-frame clones and leaves some out. The sample lists 45,000 to 65,000 clones, roughly 90% occurring once. The sample originates from a study of cytomegalovirus exposure and HLA in healthy donors. Sample: PBMCs. The TCR sequence derives from a young man in good health and CMV-seronegative.

CDR3 DNA sequence: TGTGCCAGCAGTTTACTCGTAGCGGGAGGGATCTCCTACAATGAGCAGTTCTTC. Residues: CASSLLVAGGISYNEQFF. V is TRBV27 and J is TRBJ2-1; 11 positions match TRBD2. After removal of 2 bases from V and 0 bases from J, the junction contained 6 bases not matched to a gene. Germline values: CDR1 MNHEY, CDR2 SMNVEV (reference sequence). This CDR3 has 18 residues.